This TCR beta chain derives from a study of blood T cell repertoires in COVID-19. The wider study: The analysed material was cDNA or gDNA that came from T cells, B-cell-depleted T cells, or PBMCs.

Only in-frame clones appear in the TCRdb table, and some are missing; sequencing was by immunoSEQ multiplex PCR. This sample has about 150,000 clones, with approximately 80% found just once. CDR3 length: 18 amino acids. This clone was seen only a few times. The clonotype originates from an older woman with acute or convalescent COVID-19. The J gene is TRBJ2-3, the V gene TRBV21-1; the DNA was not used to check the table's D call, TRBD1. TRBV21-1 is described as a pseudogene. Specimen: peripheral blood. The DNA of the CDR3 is TGTGCCAGCAGCAAAGATGGGGACAGCACCGCTAGCACAGATACGCAGTATTTT. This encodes CASSKDGDSTASTDTQYF.